This T cell receptor beta chain stems from a study of sequential checkpoint blockade in melanoma. Overall study: Each arm's sequence ended with maintenance nivolumab.

This table comes from immunoSEQ multiplex PCR, and its TCRdb copy is limited to in-frame clones, with some not included. The table has some 17,000 clones, under 80% seen once; the top ten hold 12%. Documented treatment: randomized to nivolumab then ipilimumab (arm A) or the reverse (arm B). From germline, CDR1 is SQVTM and CDR2 ANQGSEA. CDR3 length: 11 residues. Losses at the gene ends were 4 bases for V and 7 bases for J; bases not matched to a gene: 3. This clonotype was sampled from a human donor with melanoma. The chain has TRBV29-1 and TRBJ2-7, with 8 bases aligning to TRBD1. Sequenced here: CD8+ T cells sorted from blood (inferred from file names), sampled from a patient given nivolumab and ipilimumab in sequence. The CDR3 sequence is CSVARTGEQYF. CDR3 DNA sequence: TGCAGCGTTGCCCGGACAGGGGAGCAGTACTTC.